Listed here are 9 T cell receptor beta chains from one sample, sequenced in a study of blood T cells in healthy people across ages. It was with a sample-barcoded 5' primer and a J-beta primer mix that a second PCR of roughly 7 to 12 cycles was run. Each CDR3 protein is one row after TCRdb ran MiXCR on the 5' RACE reads. The table shows about 930,000 distinct CDR3 sequences, with about 29% occurring only once. The sample was also linked to a second study, of T cells of mothers and their children.

Material: blood. The receptors come from a woman aged 40 to 55 in good health.

This clonotype was seen a few times. A much larger clone lies a single base off, so this may be a read error. The chain joins TRBV29-1 to TRBJ2-5, with 7 positions matching TRBD1. The DNA end lines up better with TRBJ2-1; the J call may be wrong. CDR3 length: 15 amino acids. Germline-derived CDR1 and CDR2 are SQVTM and ANQGSEA. The CDR3, as DNA: TGCAGCACTGCGGACAGGATAGGACATCAAGAGACCCAGTTCTTC. Its protein is CSTADRIGHQETQFF.

This clonotype was detected many times. The rearrangement links TRBV4-1 to TRBJ1-2; a possible D gene is TRBD1 (6 bases). Germline CDR1 MGHRA, CDR2 YSYEKL. The CDR3 totals 16 residues. V lost 1 base to trimming and J lost 6 bases, with 18 bases between them. The CDR3 coding sequence is TGCGCCAGCAGCCAAGGTTTACAGGGTGGTTTTAATGGCTACACCTTC. Translation gives CASSQGLQGGFNGYTF.

This clonotype has ten or more counts. The chain employs TRBV6-2 or TRBV6-3 and TRBJ2-1; 7 bases are a match to TRBD1. V lost 8 bases to trimming and J lost 15 bases; unmatched junction nucleotides: 13. The CDR3 is 12 amino acids. Looked up from germline, CDR1 is MNHEY and CDR2 is SVGEGT. The CDR3 spells CASGYANRGRFF. The DNA of the CDR3 is TGTGCCAGCGGATACGCCAACAGGGGTCGGTTCTTC.

There are a few counts of this clonotype. This rearrangement joins TRBV12-3 or TRBV12-4 to TRBJ1-1; no clear D. The length of the CDR3 is 14 residues. V was cut by 3 bases and J by 4 bases, with 12 bases left in between. This chain's CDR3 is CASSLYGEGTEAFF. The CDR3 bases are TGTGCCAGCAGTTTGTATGGTGAGGGCACTGAAGCTTTCTTT.

This CDR3 reads CASSLSWRDPLHF. DNA for the CDR3: TGTGCCAGCAGTTTATCGTGGCGGGACCCCCTCCACTTT. The chain joins TRBV27 to TRBJ1-6; D possibly corresponds to TRBD1 (5 bases). CDR3 size: 13 residues. The V gene's germline CDR1 is MNHEY and CDR2 SMNVEV (reference sequence). Trimming removed 0 bases from V and 13 bases from J, with 10 bases in between.

The table lists this clonotype with a few counts. The J gene is TRBJ1-6, the V gene TRBV6-8; a possible D gene is TRBD1 (5 bases). The CDR3 sequence is 16 residues long. V was clipped by 7 bases and J by 7 bases, with 20 bases between them. Germline CDR1 is MNHGY and CDR2 is SAAAGT. CDR3 region: CASIWLTGPRNSPLHF. The DNA of the CDR3 is TGTGCCAGCATCTGGCTGACGGGACCGAGAAATTCACCCCTCCACTTT.

This clonotype showed up just a few times. The rearrangement links TRBV3-1 to TRBJ2-7, with D possibly being TRBD1 or TRBD2 (5 bases each). V was cut by 1 base and J by 6 bases, with 10 bases left in between. This CDR3 is built from 13 residues. The germline V gene has CDR1 LGHDT and CDR2 YNNKEL (reference sequence). The CDR3 reads CASSQVGTVEQYF. DNA for the CDR3: TGTGCCAGCAGCCAAGTTGGGACCGTCGAGCAGTACTTC.

In this sample, this clonotype turned up a few times. The J gene is TRBJ2-1, the V gene TRBV7-2, with 8 bases fitting TRBD2. The CDR3 is made up of 15 amino acids. Per the germline V gene, CDR1 is SGHTA and CDR2 is FQGNSA. Trimming cost V 6 bases and J 6 bases; bases outside gene matches: 10. This CDR3 reads CASSRSGASSNEQFF. The CDR3 DNA reads as TGTGCCAGCAGTCGTAGCGGGGCTTCATCCAATGAGCAGTTCTTC.

Remarks on this clonotype: This may be a read error, as it is one base from a much larger clone. This rearrangement joins TRBV4-1 to TRBJ2-5, with 11 bases matching TRBD2. The V segment lost 4 bases and the J segment 11 bases; nucleotides outside the gene matches: 9. Germline lookup yields CDR1 MGHRA and CDR2 YSYEKL. The CDR3 length is 14 residues. The DNA for the CDR3 is TGCGCCAGCAGCCTAGCGGGGGGGCATAGTGAGCAGTACTTC. Encoded protein: CASSLAGGHSEQYF.